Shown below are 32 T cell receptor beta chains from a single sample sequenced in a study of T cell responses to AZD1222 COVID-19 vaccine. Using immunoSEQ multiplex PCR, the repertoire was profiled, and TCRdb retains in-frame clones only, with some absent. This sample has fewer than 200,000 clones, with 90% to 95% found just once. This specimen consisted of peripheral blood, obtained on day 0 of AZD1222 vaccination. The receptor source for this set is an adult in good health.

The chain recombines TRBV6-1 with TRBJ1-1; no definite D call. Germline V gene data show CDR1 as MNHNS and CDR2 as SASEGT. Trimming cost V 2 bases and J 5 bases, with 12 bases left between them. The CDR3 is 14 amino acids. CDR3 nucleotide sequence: TGTGCCAGCAGTGAAAGGAACGGGGTGACTGAAGCTTTCTTT. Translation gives CASSERNGVTEAFF.

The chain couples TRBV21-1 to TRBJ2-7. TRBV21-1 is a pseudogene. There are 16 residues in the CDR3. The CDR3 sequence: CASSKAQWTHPYEQYF. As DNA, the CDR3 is TGTGCCAGCAGCAAAGCACAGTGGACCCATCCCTACGAGCAGTACTTC.

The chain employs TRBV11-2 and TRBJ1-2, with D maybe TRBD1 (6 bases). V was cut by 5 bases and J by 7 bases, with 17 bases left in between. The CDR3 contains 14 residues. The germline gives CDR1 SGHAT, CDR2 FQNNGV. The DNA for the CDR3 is TGTGCCAGCAGCCCCGGACAGTTCCTTTTTGGCTACACCTTC. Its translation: CASSPGQFLFGYTF.

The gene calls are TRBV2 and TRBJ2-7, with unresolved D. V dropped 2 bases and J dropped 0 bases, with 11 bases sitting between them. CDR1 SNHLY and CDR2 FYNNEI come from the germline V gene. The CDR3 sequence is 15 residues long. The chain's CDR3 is CASSENGSGSYEQYF. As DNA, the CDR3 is TGTGCCAGCAGTGAAAACGGGTCGGGCTCCTACGAGCAGTACTTC. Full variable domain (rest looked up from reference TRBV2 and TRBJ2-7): EPEVTQTPSHQVTQMGQEVILRCVPISNHLYFYWYRQILGQKVEFLVSFYNNEISEKSEIFDDQFSVERPDGSNFTLKIRSTKLEDSAMYFCASSENGSGSYEQYFGPGTRLTVT.

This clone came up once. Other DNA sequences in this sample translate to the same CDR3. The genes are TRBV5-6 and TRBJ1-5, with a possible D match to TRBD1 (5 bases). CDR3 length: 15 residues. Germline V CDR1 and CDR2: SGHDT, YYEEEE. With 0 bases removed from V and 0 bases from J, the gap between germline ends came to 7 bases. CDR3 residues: CASSLGGYSNQPQHF. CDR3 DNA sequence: TGTGCCAGCAGCTTGGGGGGGTATAGCAATCAGCCCCAGCATTTT.

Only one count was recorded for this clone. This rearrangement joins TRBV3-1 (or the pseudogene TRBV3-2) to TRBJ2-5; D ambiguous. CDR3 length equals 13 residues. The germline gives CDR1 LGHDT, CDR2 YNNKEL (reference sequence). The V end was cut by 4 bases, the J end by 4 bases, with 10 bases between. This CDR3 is CASSPLSGETQYF. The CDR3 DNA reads TGTGCCAGCAGCCCCCTTTCAGGAGAGACCCAGTACTTC.

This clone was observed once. CDR3 residues: CASRFRPRNTEAFF. DNA of the CDR3: TGTGCAAGTCGCTTCAGGCCCCGTAACACTGAAGCTTTCTTT. This chain links TRBV12-2 with TRBJ1-1; whether TRBD1, the table's D call, matches the DNA was not checked. TRBV12-2 is a pseudogene locus. The CDR3 is made up of 14 amino acids.

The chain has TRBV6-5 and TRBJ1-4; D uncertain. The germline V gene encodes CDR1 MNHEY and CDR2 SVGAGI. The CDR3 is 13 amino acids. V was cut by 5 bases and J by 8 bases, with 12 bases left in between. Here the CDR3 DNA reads TGTGCCAGCAGTCCCACTCGAGGGGAAAAACTGTTTTTT. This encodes CASSPTRGEKLFF.

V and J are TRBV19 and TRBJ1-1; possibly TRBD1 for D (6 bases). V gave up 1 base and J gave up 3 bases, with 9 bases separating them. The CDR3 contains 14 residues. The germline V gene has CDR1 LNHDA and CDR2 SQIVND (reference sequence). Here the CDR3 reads CASSIVQGYTEAFF. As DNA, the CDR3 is TGTGCCAGTAGTATAGTACAGGGCTACACTGAAGCTTTCTTT.

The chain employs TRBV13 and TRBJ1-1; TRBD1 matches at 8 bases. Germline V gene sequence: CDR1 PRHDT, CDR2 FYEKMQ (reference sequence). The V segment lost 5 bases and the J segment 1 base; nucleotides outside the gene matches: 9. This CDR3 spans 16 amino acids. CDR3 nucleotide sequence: TGTGCCAGCAGCCTCGACAGGGGATCAGCGAACACTGAAGCTTTCTTT. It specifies CASSLDRGSANTEAFF.

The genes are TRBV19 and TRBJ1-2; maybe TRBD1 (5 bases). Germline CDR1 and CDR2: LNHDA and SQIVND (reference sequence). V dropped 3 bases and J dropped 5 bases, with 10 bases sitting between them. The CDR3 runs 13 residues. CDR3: CASSIGTPYGYTF. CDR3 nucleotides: TGTGCCAGTAGTATCGGGACTCCTTATGGCTACACCTTC.

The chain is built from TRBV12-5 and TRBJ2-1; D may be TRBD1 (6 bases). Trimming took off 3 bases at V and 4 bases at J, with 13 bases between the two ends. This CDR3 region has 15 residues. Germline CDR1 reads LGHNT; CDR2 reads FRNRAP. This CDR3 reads CASGFGDTPYNEQFF. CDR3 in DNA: TGTGCTAGTGGTTTTGGGGACACCCCTTACAATGAGCAGTTCTTC. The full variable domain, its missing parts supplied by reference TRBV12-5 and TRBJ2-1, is DARVTQTPRHKVTEMGQEVTMRCQPILGHNTVFWYRQTMMQGLELLAYFRNRAPLDDSGMPKDRFSAEMPDATLATLKIQPSEPRDSAVYFCASGFGDTPYNEQFFGPGTRLTVL.

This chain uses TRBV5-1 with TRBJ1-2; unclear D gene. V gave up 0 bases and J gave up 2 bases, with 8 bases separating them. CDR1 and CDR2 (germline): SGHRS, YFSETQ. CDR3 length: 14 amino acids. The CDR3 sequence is CASSLALGNYGYTF. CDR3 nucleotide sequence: TGCGCCAGCAGCTTGGCCCTTGGCAACTATGGCTACACCTTC.

The CDR3 loop is CASSPGLAGVSYNEQFF. CDR3 coding DNA: TGTGCCAGCAGCCCGGGACTAGCGGGAGTGTCCTACAATGAGCAGTTCTTC. This chain uses TRBV11-3 with TRBJ2-1; 14 positions match TRBD2. V lost 5 bases, J lost 1 base, and 4 bases stayed unmatched. The germline V gene has CDR1 SGHNT and CDR2 YENEEA. This CDR3 has 17 amino acids. Full variable domain (outside the CDR3, taken from reference TRBV11-3 and TRBJ2-1): EAGVVQSPRYKIIEKKQPVAFWCNPISGHNTLYWYLQNLGQGPELLIRYENEEAVDDSQLPKDRFSAERLKGVDSTLKIQPAELGDSAVYLCASSPGLAGVSYNEQFFGPGTRLTVL.

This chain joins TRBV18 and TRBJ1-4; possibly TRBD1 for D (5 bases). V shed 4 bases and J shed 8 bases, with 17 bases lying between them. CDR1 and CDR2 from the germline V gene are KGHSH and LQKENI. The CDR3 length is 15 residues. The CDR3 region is CASSLARQIGEKLFF. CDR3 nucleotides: TGTGCCAGCTCACTGGCTCGACAGATCGGCGAAAAACTGTTTTTT.

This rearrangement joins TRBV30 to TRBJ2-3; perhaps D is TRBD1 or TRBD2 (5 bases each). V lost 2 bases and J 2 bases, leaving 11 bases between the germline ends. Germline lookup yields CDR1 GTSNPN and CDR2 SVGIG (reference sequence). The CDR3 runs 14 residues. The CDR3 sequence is CAWSRVGTTDTQYF. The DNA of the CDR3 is TGTGCCTGGAGTAGAGTTGGGACCACAGATACGCAGTATTTT. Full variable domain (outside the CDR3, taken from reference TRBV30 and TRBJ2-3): SQTIHQWPATLVQPVGSPLSLECTVEGTSNPNLYWYRQAAGRGLQLLFYSVGIGQISSEVPQNLSASRPQDRQFILSSKKLLLSDSGFYLCAWSRVGTTDTQYFGPGTRLTVL.

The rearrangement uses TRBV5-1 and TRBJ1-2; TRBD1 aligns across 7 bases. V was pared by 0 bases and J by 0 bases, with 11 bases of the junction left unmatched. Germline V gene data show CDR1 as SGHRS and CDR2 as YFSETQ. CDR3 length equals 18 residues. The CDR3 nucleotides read TGCGCCAGCAGCTTGGGGACGACTGGGACAGCCGCTAACTATGGCTACACCTTC. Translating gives CASSLGTTGTAANYGYTF.

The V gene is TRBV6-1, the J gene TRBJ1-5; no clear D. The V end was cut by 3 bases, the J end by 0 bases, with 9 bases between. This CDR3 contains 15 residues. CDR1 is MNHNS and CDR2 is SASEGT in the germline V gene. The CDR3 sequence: CASSDWTPSNQPQHF. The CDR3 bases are TGTGCCAGCAGTGATTGGACCCCTAGCAATCAGCCCCAGCATTTT.

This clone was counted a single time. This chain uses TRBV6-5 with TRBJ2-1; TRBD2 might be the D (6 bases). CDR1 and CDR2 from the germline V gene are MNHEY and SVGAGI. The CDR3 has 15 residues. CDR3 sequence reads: CAGGPTGLLTEEQFF. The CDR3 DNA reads TGTGCAGGAGGTCCGACGGGACTTTTAACCGAGGAGCAGTTCTTC.

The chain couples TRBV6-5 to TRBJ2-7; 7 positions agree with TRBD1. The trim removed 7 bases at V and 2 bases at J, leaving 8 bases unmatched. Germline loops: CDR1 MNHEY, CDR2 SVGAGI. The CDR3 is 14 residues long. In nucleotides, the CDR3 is TGTGCCAGCATCAAGGACAGGCCTCCCTACGAGCAGTACTTC. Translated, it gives CASIKDRPPYEQYF.

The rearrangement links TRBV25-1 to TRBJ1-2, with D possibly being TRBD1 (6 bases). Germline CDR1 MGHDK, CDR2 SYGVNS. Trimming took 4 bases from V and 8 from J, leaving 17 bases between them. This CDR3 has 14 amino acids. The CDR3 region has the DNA TGTGCCAGCAGTGGGCAGGGGTTAAGTGTAGGCTACACCTTC. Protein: CASSGQGLSVGYTF.

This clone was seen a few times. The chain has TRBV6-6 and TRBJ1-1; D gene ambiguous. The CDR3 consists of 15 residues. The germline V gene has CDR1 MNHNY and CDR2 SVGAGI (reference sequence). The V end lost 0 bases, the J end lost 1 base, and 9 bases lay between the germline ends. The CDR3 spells CASSYSTVGNTEAFF. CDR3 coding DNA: TGTGCCAGCAGTTACTCGACGGTAGGGAACACTGAAGCTTTCTTT.

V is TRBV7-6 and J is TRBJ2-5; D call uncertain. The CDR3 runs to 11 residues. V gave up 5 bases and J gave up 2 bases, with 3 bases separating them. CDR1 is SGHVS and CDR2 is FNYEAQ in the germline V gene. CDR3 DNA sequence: TGTGCCAGCAGCCAACAAGAGACCCAGTACTTC. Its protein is CASSQQETQYF.

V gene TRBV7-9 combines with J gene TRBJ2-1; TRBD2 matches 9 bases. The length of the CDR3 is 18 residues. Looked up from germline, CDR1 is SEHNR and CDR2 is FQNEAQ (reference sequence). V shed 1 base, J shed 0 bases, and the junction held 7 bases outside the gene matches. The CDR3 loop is CASSLEGLATTSYNEQFF. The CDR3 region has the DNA TGTGCCAGCAGCTTAGAGGGACTAGCAACAACCTCCTACAATGAGCAGTTCTTC.

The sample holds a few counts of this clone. CDR3 coding DNA: TGTGCCAGCAGCGTAGGCCAGGCCGGCTATGGCTACACCTTC. This sequence encodes CASSVGQAGYGYTF. The chain is built from TRBV9 and TRBJ1-2; D uncertain. Germline V lookup: CDR1 SGDLS, CDR2 YYNGEE. V was pared by 0 bases and J by 4 bases, with 10 bases between. CDR3 length: 14 residues.

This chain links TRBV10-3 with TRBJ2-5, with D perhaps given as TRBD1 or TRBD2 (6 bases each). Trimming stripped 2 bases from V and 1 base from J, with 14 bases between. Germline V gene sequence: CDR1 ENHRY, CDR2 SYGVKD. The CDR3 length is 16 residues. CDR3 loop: CAISERGAMPQETQYF. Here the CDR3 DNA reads TGTGCCATCAGTGAGAGGGGGGCGATGCCCCAAGAGACCCAGTACTTC.

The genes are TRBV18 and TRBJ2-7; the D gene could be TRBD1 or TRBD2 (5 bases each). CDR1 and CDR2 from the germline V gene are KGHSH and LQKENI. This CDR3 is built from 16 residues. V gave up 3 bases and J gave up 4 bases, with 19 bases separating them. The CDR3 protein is CASSPTLGSGSYEQYF. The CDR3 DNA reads TGTGCCAGCTCACCTACCTTGGGTTCAGGGAGTTACGAGCAGTACTTC.

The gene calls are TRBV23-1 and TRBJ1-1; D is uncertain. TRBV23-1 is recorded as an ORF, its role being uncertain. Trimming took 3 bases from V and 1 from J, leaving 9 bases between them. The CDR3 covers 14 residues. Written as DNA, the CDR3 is TGCGCCAGCAGTCATATGCAGCCGAACACTGAAGCTTTCTTT. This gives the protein CASSHMQPNTEAFF.

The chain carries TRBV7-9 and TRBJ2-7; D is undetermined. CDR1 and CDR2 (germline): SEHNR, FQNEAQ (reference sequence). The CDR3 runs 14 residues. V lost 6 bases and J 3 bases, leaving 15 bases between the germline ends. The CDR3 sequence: CASRPLWDGYEQYF. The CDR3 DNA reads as TGTGCCAGCAGACCTCTTTGGGATGGCTACGAGCAGTACTTC.

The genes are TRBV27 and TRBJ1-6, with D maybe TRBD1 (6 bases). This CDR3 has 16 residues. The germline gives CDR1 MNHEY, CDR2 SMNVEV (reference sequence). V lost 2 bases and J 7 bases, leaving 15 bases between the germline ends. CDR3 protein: CASSLQAGGGNSPLHF. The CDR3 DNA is TGTGCCAGCAGTTTACAAGCCGGAGGGGGGAATTCACCCCTCCACTTT.

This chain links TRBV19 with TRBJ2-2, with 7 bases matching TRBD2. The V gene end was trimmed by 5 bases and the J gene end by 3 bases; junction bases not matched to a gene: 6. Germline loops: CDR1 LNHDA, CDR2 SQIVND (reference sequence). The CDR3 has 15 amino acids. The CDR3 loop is CASSPAGADTGELFF. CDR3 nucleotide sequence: TGTGCCAGTAGTCCGGCGGGAGCAGACACCGGGGAGCTGTTTTTT.

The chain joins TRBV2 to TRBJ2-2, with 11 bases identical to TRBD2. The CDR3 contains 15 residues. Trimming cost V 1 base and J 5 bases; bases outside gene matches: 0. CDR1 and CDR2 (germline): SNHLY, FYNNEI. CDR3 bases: TGTGCCAGCAGTGAAGGACTAGCGGGGACCGGGGAGCTGTTTTTT. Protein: CASSEGLAGTGELFF.